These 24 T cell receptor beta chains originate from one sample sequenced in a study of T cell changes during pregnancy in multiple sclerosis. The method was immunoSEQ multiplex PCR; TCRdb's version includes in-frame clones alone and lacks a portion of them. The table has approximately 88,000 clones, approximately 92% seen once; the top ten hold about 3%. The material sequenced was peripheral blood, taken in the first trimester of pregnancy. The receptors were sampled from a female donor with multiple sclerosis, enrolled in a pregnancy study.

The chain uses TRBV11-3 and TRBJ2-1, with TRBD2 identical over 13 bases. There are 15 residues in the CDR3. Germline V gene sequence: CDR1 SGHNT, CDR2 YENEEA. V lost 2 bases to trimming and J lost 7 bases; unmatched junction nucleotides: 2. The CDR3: CASSLKGLAGNEQFF. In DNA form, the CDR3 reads TGTGCCAGCAGCTTAAAGGGACTAGCGGGGAATGAGCAGTTCTTC.

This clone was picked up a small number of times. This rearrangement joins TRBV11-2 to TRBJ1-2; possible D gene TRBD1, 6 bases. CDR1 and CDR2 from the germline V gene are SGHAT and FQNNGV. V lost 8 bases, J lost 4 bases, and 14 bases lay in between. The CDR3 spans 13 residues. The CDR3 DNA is TGTGCCAGCTCCGAGGCGGGGGCCTATGGCTACACCTTC. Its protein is CASSEAGAYGYTF.

The CDR3 here is CASSLSPPTNEKLFF. CDR3 DNA sequence: TGTGCCAGCAGTTTATCCCCTCCAACTAATGAAAAACTGTTTTTT. This chain connects TRBV28 to TRBJ1-4; D uncertain. CDR3 length: 15 residues. Per the germline V gene, CDR1 is MDHEN and CDR2 is SYDVKM. With 1 base removed from V and 0 bases from J, the gap between germline ends came to 6 bases.

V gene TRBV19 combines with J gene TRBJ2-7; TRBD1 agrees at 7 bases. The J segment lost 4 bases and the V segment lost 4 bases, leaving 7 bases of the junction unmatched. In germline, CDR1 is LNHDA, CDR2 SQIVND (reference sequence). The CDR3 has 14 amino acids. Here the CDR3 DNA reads TGTGCCAGTAGTAAACAGGGGTCTGGGTACGAGCAGTACTTC. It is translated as CASSKQGSGYEQYF.

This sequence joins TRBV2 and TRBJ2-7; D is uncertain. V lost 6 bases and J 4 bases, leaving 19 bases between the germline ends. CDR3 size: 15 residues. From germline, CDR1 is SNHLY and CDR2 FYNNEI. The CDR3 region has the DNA TGTGCCAGCAGCCCCTCCTATATTAGTGATTACGAGCAGTACTTC. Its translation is CASSPSYISDYEQYF.

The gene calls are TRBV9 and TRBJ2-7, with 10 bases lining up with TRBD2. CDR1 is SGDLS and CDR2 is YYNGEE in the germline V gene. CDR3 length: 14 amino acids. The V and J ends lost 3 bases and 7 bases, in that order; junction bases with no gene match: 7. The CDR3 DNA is TGTGCCAGCAGCGCTACTAGCGGGACTCAAGAGCAGTACTTC. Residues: CASSATSGTQEQYF.

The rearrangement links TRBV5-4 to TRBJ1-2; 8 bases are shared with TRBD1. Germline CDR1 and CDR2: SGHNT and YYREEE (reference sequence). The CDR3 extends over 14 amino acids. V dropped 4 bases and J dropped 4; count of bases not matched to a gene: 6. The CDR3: CASSTPGTGYGYTF. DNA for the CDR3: TGTGCCAGCAGCACTCCTGGGACAGGCTATGGCTACACCTTC.

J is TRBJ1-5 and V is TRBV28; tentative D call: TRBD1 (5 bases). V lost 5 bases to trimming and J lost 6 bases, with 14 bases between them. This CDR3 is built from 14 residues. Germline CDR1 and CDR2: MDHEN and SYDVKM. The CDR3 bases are TGTGCCAGCAGTCTCCCGCAGGGATTTCAGCCCCAGCATTTT. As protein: CASSLPQGFQPQHF.

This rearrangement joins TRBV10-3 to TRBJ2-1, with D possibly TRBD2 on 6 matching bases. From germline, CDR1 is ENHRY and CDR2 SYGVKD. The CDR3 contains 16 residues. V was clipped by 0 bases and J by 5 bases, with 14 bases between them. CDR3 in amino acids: CAISESGSGLNNEQFF. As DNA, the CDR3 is TGTGCCATCAGTGAGTCAGGAAGCGGGCTGAACAATGAGCAGTTCTTC.

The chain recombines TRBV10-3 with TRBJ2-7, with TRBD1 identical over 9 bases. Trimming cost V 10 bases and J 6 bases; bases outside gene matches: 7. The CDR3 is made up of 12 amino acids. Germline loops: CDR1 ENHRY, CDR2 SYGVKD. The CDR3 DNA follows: TGTGCCACCGAAACGACAGGGGGCGAGCAGTACTTC. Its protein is CATETTGGEQYF.

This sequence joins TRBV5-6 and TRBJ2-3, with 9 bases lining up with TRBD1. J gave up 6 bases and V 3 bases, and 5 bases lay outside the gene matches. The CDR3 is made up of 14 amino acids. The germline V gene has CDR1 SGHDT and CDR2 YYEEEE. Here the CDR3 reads CASSWTGEGDTQYF. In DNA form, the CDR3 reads TGTGCCAGCAGCTGGACAGGGGAGGGGGATACGCAGTATTTT.

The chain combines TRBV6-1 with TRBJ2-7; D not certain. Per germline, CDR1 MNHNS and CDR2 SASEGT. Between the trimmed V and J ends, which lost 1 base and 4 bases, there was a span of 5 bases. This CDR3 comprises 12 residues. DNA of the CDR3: TGTGCCAGCAGTGAAGGGAGTTACGAGCAGTACTTC. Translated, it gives CASSEGSYEQYF.

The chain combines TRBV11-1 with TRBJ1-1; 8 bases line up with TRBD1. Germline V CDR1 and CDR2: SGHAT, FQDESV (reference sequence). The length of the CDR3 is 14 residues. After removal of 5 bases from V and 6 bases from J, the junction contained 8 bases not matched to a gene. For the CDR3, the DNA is TGTGCCAGCAGCCCGCCTCAGGGGGCAGCTGAAGCTTTCTTT. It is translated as CASSPPQGAAEAFF.

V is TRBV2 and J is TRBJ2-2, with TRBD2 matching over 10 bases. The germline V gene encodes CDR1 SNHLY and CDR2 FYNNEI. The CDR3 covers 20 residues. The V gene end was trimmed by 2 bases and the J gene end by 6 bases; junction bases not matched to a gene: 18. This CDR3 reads CASSEQIRGRLAGVPGELFF. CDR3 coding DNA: TGTGCCAGCAGTGAACAAATCCGAGGGAGGCTAGCGGGAGTCCCCGGGGAGCTGTTTTTT.

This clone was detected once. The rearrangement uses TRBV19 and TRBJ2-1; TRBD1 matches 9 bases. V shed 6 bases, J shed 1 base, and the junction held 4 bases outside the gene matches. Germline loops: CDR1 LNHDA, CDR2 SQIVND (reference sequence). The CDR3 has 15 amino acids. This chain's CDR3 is CASSPTGGSYNEQFF. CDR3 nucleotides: TGTGCCAGTAGCCCGACAGGGGGGTCCTACAATGAGCAGTTCTTC. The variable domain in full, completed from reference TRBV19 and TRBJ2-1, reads DGGITQSPKYLFRKEGQNVTLSCEQNLNHDAMYWYRQDPGQGLRLIYYSQIVNDFQKGDIAEGYSVSREKKESFPLTVTSAQKNPTAFYLCASSPTGGSYNEQFFGPGTRLTVL.

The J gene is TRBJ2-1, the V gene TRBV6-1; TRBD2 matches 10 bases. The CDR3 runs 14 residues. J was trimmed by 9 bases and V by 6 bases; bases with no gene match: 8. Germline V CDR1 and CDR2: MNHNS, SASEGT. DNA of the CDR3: TGTGCCAGCAGGCCTAGCGGGGGTCTGGGTGAGCAGTTCTTC. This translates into CASRPSGGLGEQFF.

The DNA of the CDR3 is TGTGCCAGCAGTTCTAGGACTAGCGGGACTCCCGGGGAGCTGTTTTTT. Translating it yields CASSSRTSGTPGELFF. The genes are TRBV27 and TRBJ2-2, with 12 positions matching TRBD2. V lost 4 bases to trimming and J lost 6 bases; unmatched junction nucleotides: 6. The CDR3 extends over 16 amino acids. The germline gives CDR1 MNHEY, CDR2 SMNVEV (reference sequence).

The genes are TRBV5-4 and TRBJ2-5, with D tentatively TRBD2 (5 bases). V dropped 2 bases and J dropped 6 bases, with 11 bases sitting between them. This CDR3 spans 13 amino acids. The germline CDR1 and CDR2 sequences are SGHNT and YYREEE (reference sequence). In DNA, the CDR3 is TGTGCCAGCAGCTTAGAGGGTCCAAAGACCCAGTACTTC. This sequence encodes CASSLEGPKTQYF.

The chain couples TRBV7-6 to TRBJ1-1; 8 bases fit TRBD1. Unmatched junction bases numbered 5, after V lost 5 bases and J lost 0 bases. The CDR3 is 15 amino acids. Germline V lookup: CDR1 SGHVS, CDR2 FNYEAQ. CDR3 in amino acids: CASSTWTGMNTEAFF. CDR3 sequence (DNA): TGTGCCAGCAGCACATGGACAGGGATGAACACTGAAGCTTTCTTT.

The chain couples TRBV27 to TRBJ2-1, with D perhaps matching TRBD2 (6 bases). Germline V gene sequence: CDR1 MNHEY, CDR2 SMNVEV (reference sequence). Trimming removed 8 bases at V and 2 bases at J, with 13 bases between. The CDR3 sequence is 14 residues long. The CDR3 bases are TGTGCCAGCGGCAGGGACTCGGCCTACAATGAGCAGTTCTTC. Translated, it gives CASGRDSAYNEQFF.

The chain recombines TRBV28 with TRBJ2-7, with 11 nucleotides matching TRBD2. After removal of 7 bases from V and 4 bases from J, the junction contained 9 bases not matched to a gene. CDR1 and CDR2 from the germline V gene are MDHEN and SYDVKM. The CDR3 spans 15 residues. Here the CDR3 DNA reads TGTGCCAGCACCCCCTCCGGGACTAGCGGATACGAGCAGTACTTC. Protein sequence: CASTPSGTSGYEQYF.

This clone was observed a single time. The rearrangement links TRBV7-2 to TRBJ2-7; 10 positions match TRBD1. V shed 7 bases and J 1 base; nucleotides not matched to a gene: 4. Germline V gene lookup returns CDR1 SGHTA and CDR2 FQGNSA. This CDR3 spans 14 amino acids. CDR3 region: CASKTGGASYEQYF. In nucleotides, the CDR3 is TGTGCCAGCAAGACAGGGGGCGCATCCTACGAGCAGTACTTC.

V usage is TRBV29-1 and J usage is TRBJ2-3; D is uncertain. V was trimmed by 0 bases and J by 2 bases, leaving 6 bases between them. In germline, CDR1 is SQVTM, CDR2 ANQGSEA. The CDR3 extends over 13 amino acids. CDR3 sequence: CSVEDRLTDTQYF. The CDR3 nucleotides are TGCAGCGTTGAAGACAGGCTCACAGATACGCAGTATTTT.

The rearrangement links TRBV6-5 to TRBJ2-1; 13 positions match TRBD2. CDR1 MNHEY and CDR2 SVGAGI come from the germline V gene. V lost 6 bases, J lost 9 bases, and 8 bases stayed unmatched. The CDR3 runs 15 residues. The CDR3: CASSPGLAGVVEQFF. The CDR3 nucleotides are TGTGCCAGCAGCCCCGGACTAGCGGGAGTGGTTGAGCAGTTCTTC.